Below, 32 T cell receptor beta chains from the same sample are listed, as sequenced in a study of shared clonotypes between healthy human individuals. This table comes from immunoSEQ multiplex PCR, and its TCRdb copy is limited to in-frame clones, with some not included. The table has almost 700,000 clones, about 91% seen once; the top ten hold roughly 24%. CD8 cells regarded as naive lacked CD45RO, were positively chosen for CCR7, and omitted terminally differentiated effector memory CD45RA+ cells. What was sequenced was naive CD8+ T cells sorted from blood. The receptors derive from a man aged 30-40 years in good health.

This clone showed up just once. The CDR3, as DNA: TGTGCCAGCTCACCCGCCGGGACAGACAATACCTACGAGCAGTACTTC. Its protein is CASSPAGTDNTYEQYF. This chain joins TRBV18 and TRBJ2-7, with TRBD1 matching 7 bases. The CDR3 covers 16 residues. Losses at the gene ends were 3 bases for V and 2 bases for J; bases not matched to a gene: 10. Germline V gives CDR1 KGHSH, CDR2 LQKENI.

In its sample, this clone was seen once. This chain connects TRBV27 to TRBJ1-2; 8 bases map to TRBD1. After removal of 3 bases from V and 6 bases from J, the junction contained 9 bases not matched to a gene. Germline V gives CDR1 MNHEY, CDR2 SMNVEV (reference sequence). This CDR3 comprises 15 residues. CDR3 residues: CASSFLGQAGHGYTF. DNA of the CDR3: TGTGCCAGCAGTTTCCTGGGACAGGCCGGACATGGCTACACCTTC.

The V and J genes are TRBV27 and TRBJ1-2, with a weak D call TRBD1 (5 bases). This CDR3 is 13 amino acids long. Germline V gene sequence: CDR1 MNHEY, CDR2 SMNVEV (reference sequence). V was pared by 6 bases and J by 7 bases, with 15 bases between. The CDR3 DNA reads TGTGCCAGCAGCCTTGCCGGGGGGGGTGGCTACACCTTC. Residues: CASSLAGGGGYTF.

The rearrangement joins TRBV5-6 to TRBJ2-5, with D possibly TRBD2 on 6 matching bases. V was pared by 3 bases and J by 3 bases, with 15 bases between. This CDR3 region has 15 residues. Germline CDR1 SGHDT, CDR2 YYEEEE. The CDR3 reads CASSYGTGKKETQYF. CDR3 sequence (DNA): TGTGCCAGCAGCTACGGGACTGGCAAAAAAGAGACCCAGTACTTC.

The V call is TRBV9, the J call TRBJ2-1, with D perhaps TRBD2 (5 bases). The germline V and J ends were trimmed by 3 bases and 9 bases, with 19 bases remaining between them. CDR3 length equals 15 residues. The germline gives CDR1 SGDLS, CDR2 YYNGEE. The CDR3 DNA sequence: TGTGCCAGCAGCGAAGGGATTGTAAACGGAGGTGAGCAGTTCTTC. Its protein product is CASSEGIVNGGEQFF. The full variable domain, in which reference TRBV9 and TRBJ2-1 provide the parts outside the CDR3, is DSGVTQTPKHLITATGQRVTLRCSPRSGDLSVYWYQQSLDQGLQFLIQYYNGEERAKGNILERFSAQQFPDLHSELNLSSLELGDSALYFCASSEGIVNGGEQFFGPGTRLTVL.

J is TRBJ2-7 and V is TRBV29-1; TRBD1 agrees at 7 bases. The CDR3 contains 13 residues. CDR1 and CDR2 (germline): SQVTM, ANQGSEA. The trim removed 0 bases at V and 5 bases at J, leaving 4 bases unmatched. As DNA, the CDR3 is TGCAGCGTTGAAGATCGGACAGGCGACGAGCAGTACTTC. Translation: CSVEDRTGDEQYF.

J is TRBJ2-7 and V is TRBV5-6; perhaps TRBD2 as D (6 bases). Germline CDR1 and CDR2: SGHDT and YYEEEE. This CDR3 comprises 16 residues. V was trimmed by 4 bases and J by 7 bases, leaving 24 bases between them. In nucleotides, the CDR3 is TGTGCCAGCAGCCCCCTCGGCGGTTCCTTACTAGCTGAGCAGTACTTC. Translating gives CASSPLGGSLLAEQYF.

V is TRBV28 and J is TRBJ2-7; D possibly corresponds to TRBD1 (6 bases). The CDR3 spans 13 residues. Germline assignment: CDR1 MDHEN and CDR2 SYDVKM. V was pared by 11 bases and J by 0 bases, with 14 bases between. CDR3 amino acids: CAYQDSSSYEQYF. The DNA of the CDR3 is TGTGCCTATCAGGACAGCAGCTCCTACGAGCAGTACTTC. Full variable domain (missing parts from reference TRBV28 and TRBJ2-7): DVKVTQSSRYLVKRTGEKVFLECVQDMDHENMFWYRQDPGLGLRLIYFSYDVKMKEKGDIPEGYSVSREKKERFSLILESASTNQTSMYLCAYQDSSSYEQYFGPGTRLTVT.

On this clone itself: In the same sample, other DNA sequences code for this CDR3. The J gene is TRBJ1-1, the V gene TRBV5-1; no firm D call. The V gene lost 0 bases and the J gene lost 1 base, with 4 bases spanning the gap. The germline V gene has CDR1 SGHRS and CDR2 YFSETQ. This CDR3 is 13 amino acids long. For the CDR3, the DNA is TGCGCCAGCAGCTTGGGAGGGAACACTGAAGCTTTCTTT. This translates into CASSLGGNTEAFF.

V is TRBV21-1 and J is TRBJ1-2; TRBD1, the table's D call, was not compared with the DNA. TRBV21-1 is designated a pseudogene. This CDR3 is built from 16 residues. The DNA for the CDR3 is TGTGCCAGCAGCAAAGGTCGGGACAGGGCTAACTATGGCTACACCTTC. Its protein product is CASSKGRDRANYGYTF.

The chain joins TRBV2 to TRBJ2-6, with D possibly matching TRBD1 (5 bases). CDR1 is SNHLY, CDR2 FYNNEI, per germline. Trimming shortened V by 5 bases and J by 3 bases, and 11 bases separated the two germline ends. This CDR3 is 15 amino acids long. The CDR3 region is CASSRGDSGANVLTF. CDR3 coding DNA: TGTGCCAGCAGTAGGGGTGACAGTGGGGCCAACGTCCTGACTTTC.

CDR3 sequence (DNA): TGCGCCAGCAGCTTTCATCAGGGCTCGAACACTGAAGCTTTCTTT. Residues: CASSFHQGSNTEAFF. V and J are TRBV5-1 and TRBJ1-1; maybe TRBD1 (5 bases). The CDR3 totals 15 residues. Per the germline V gene, CDR1 is SGHRS and CDR2 is YFSETQ. V lost 2 bases and J lost 1, with 12 bases in between.

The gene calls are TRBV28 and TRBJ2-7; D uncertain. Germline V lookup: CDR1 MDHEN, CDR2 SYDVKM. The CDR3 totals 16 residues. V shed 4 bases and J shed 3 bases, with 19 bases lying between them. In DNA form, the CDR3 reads TGTGCCAGCAGTTCCTCAACCCGACTGGAGATCTACGAGCAGTACTTC. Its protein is CASSSSTRLEIYEQYF.

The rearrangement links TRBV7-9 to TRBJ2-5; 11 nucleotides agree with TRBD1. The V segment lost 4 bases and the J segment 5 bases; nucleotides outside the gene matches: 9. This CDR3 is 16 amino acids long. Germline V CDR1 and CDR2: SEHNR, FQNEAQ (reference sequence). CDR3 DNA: TGTGCCAGCAGCTCAACAGGGGACAGGGGGGGGGAGACCCAGTACTTC. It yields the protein CASSSTGDRGGETQYF.

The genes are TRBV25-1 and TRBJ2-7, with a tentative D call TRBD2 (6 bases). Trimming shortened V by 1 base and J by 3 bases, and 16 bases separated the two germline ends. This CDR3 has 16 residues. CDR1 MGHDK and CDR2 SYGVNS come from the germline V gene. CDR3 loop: CASSESGSGGVYEQYF. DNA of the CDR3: TGTGCCAGCAGTGAATCTGGGAGCGGAGGGGTCTACGAGCAGTACTTC.

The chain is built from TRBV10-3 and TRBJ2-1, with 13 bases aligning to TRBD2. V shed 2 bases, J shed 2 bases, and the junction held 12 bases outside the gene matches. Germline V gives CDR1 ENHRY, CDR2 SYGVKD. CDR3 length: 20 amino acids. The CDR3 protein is CAISEPVLAGGKLAYNEQFF. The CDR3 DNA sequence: TGTGCCATCAGTGAGCCCGTACTAGCGGGAGGGAAACTTGCCTACAATGAGCAGTTCTTC.

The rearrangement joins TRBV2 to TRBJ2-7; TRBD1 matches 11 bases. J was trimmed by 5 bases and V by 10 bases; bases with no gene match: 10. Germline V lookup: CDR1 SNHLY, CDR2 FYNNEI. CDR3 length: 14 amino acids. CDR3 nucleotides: TGTGCCAACATAGGACAGGGGGCTTTCGACGAGCAGTACTTC. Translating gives CANIGQGAFDEQYF.

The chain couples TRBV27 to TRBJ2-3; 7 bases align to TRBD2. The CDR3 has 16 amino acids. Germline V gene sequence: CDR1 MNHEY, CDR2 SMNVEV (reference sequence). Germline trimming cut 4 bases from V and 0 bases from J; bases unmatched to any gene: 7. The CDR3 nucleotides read TGTGCCAGCAGTTCCATTGGGGGGGTTAGCACAGATACGCAGTATTTT. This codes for CASSSIGGVSTDTQYF.

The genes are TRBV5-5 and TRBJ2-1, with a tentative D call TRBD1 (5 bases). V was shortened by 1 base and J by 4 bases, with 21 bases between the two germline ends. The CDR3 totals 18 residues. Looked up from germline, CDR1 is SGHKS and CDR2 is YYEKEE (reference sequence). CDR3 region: CASSLFSQGTLGYNEQFF. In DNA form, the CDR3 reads TGTGCCAGCAGCTTGTTTTCCCAGGGTACCCTGGGTTACAATGAGCAGTTCTTC.

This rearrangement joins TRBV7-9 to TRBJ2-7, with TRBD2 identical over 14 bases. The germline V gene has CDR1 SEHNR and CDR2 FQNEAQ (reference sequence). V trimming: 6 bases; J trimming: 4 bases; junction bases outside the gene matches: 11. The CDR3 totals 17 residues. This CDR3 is CASSFRLAGGPRYEQYF. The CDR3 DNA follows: TGTGCCAGCAGTTTTAGACTAGCGGGAGGGCCGAGGTACGAGCAGTACTTC.

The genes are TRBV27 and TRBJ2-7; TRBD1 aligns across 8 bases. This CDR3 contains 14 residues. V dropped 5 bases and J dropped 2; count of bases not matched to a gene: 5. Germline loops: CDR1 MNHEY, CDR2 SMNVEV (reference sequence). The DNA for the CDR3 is TGTGCCAGCAGTCACGGACAGGGCCCCTACGAGCAGTACTTC. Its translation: CASSHGQGPYEQYF.

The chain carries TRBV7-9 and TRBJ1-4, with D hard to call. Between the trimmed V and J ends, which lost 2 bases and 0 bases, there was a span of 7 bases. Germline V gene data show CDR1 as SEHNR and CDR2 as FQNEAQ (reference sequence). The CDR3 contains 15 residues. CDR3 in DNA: TGTGCCAGCAGCTTACTTGCATCAACTAATGAAAAACTGTTTTTT. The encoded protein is CASSLLASTNEKLFF.

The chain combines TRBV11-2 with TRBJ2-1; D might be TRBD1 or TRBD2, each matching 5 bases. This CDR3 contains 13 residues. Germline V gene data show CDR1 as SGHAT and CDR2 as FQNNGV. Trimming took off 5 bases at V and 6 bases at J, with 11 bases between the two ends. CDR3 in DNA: TGTGCCAGCAGCCCTGGGGGACCCAATGAGCAGTTCTTC. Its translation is CASSPGGPNEQFF. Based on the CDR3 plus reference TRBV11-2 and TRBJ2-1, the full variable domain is EAGVAQSPRYKIIEKRQSVAFWCNPISGHATLYWYQQILGQGPKLLIQFQNNGVVDDSQLPKDRFSAERLKGVDSTLKIQPAKLEDSAVYLCASSPGGPNEQFFGPGTRLTVL.

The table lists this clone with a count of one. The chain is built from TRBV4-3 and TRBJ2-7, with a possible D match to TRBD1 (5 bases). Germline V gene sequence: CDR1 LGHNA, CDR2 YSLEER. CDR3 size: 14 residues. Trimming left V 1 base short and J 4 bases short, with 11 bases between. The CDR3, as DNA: TGCGCCAGCAGCCAAGCCACAGGTTCTTACGAGCAGTACTTC. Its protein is CASSQATGSYEQYF.

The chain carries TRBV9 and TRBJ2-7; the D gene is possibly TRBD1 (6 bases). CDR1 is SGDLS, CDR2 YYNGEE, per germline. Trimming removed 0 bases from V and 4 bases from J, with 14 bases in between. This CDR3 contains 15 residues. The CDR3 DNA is TGTGCCAGCAGCGTAGCTACAGGGCCCTCTTACGAGCAGTACTTC. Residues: CASSVATGPSYEQYF. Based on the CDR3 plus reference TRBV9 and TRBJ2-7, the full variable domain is DSGVTQTPKHLITATGQRVTLRCSPRSGDLSVYWYQQSLDQGLQFLIQYYNGEERAKGNILERFSAQQFPDLHSELNLSSLELGDSALYFCASSVATGPSYEQYFGPGTRLTVT.

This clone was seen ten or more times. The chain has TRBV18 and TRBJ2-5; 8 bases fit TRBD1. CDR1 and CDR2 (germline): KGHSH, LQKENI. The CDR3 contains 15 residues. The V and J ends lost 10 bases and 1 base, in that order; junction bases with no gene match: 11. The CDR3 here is CATTPRDRPQETQYF. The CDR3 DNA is TGTGCCACCACCCCCCGGGACAGGCCCCAAGAGACCCAGTACTTC.

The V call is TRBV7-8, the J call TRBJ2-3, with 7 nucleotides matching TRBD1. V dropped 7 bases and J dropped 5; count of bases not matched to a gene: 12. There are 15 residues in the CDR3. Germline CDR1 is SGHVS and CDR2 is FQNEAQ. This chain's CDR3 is CASTRGGGWRDTQYF. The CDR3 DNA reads TGTGCCAGCACCCGAGGGGGCGGGTGGAGAGATACGCAGTATTTT.

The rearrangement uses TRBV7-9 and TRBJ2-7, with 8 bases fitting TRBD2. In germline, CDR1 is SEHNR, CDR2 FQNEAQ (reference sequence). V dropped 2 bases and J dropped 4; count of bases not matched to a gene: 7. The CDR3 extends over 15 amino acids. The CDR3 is CASSLLIGRGYEQYF. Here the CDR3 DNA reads TGTGCCAGCAGCTTACTTATCGGGAGGGGGTACGAGCAGTACTTC.

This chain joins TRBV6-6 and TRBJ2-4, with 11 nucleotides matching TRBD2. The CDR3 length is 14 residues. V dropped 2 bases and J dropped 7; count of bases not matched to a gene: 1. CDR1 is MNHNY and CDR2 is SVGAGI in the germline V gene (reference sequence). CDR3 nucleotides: TGTGCCAGCAGTTACGCTAGCGGGGGGAACATTCAGTACTTC. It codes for CASSYASGGNIQYF.

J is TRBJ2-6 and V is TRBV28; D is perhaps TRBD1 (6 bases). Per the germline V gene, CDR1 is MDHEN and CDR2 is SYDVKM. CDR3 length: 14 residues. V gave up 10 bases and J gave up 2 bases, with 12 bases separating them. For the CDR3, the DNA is TGTGCCACGGAGACAGGAGCTGGGGCCAACGTCCTGACTTTC. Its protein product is CATETGAGANVLTF.

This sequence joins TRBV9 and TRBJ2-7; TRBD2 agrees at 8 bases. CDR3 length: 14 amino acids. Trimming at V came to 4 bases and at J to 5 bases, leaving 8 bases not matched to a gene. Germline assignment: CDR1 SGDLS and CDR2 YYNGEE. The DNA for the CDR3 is TGTGCCAGCAGCCCGAGCGGGAGATTAGACGAGCAGTACTTC. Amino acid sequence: CASSPSGRLDEQYF.

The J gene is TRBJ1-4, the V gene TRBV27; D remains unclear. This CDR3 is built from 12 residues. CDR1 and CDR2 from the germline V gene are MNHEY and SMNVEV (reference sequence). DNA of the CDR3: TGTGTTACGAGTCGCCCTAATGAAAAACTGTTTTTT. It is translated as CVTSRPNEKLFF.